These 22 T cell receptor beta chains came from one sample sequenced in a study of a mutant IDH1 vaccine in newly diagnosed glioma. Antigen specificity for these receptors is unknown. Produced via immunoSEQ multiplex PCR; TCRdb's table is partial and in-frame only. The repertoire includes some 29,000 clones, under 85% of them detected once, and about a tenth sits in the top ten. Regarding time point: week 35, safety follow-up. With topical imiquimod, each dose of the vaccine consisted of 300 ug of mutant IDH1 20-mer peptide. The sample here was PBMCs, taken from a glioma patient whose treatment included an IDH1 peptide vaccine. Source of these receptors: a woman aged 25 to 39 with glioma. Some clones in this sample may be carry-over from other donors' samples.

As DNA, the CDR3 is TGTGCCAGTAGTATAGGTAGCGGGACTAAAGATACGCAGTATTTT. Translated, it gives CASSIGSGTKDTQYF. This chain links TRBV19 with TRBJ2-3, with 8 positions matching TRBD2. This CDR3 contains 15 residues. Germline-derived CDR1 and CDR2 are LNHDA and SQIVND (reference sequence). The junction had 5 bases not matched to a gene; V was cut back by 1 base and J by 5 bases. The whole variable domain, remainder taken from reference TRBV19 and TRBJ2-3, is DGGITQSPKYLFRKEGQNVTLSCEQNLNHDAMYWYRQDPGQGLRLIYYSQIVNDFQKGDIAEGYSVSREKKESFPLTVTSAQKNPTAFYLCASSIGSGTKDTQYFGPGTRLTVL.

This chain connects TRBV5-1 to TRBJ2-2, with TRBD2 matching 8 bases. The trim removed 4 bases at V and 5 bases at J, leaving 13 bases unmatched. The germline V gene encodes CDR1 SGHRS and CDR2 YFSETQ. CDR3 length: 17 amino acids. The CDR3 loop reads CASSRIQSGRGTGELFF. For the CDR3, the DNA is TGCGCCAGCAGCCGAATTCAAAGCGGGAGAGGTACCGGGGAGCTGTTTTTT.

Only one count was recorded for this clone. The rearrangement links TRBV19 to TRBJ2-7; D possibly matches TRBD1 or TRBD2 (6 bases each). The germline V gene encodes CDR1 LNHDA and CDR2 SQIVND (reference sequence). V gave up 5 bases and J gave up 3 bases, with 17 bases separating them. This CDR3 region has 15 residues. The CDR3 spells CASSFARGLDYEQYF. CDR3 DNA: TGTGCCAGTAGTTTCGCTCGGGGGCTCGACTACGAGCAGTACTTC.

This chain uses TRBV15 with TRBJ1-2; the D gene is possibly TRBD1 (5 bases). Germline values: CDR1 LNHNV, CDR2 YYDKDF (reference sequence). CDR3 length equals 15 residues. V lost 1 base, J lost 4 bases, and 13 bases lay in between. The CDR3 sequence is CATSRVRQTVYGYTF. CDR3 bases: TGTGCCACCAGCAGAGTTCGACAGACCGTCTATGGCTACACCTTC.

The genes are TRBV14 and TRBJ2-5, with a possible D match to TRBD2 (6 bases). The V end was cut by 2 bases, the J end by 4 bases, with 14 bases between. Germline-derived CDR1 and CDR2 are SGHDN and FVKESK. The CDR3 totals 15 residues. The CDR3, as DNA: TGTGCCAGCAGCCAACTCCCGGAGGGGAGAGAGACCCAGTACTTC. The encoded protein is CASSQLPEGRETQYF.

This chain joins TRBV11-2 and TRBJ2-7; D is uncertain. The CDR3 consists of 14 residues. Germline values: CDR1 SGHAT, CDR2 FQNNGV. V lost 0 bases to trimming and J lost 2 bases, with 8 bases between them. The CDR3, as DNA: TGTGCCAGCAGCTTAGAGGGCGATCCCTACGAGCAGTACTTC. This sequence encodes CASSLEGDPYEQYF.

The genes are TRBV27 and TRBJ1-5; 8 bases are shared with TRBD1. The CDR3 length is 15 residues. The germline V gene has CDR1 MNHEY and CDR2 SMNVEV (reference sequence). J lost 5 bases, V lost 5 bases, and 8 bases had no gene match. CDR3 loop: CASSLQGGIHQPQHF. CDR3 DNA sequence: TGTGCCAGCAGTCTACAGGGGGGGATACATCAGCCCCAGCATTTT.

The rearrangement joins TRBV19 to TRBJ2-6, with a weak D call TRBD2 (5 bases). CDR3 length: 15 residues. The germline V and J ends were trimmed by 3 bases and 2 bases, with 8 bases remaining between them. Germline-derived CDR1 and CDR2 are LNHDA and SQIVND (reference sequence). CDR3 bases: TGTGCCAGTAGTATCTCAGCGGCTGGGGCCAACGTCCTGACTTTC. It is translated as CASSISAAGANVLTF.

The CDR3 sequence: CAISENRQNTEAFF. DNA for the CDR3: TGTGCCATCAGTGAAAACAGGCAGAACACTGAAGCTTTCTTT. The chain employs TRBV10-3 and TRBJ1-1; D perhaps matches TRBD1 (5 bases). The CDR3 length is 14 residues. V lost 3 bases and J lost 1, with 9 bases in between. CDR1 ENHRY and CDR2 SYGVKD come from the germline V gene.

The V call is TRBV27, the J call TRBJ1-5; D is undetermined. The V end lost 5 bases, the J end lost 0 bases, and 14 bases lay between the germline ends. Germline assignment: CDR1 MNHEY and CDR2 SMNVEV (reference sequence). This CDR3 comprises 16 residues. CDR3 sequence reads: CASSPSVPYSNQPQHF. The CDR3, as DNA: TGTGCCAGCAGTCCCTCGGTCCCCTATAGCAATCAGCCCCAGCATTTT.

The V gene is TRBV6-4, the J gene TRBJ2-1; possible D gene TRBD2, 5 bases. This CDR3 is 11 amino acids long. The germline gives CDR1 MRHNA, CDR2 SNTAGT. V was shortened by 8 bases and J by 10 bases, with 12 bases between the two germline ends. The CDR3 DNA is TGTGCCAGCGAGGGAAGCGGAGAGCAGTTCTTC. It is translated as CASEGSGEQFF.

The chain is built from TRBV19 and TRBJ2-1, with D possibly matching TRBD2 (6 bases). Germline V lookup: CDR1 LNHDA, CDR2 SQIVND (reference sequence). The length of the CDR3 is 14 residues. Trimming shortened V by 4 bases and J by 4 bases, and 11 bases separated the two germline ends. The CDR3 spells CASSRGVAYNEQFF. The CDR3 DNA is TGTGCCAGTAGTAGGGGGGTTGCATACAATGAGCAGTTCTTC.

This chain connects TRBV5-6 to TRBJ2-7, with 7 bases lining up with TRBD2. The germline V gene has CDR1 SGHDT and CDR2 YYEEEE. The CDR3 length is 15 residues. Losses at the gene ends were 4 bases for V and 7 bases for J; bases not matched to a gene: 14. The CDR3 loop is CASSPGPGGSREQYF. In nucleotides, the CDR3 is TGTGCCAGCAGCCCGGGGCCGGGGGGTTCCCGGGAGCAGTACTTC.

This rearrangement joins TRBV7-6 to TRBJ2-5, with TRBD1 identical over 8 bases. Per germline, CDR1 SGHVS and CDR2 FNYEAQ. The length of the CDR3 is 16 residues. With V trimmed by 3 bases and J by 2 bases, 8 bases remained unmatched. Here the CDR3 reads CASSFRPGGEQETQYF. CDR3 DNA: TGTGCCAGCAGCTTCCGACCAGGGGGCGAACAAGAGACCCAGTACTTC.

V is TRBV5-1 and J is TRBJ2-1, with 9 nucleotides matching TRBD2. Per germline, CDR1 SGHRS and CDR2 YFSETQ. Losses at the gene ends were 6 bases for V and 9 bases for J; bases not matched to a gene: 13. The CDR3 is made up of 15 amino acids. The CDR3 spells CASIPTTSGSIEQFF. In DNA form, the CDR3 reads TGCGCCAGCATACCCACGACTAGCGGTTCAATTGAGCAGTTCTTC.

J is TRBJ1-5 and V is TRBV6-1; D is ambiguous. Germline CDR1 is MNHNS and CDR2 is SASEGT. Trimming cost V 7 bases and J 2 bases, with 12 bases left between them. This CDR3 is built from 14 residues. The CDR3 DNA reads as TGTGCCAGCATAAGCGGGTTTGGCAATCAGCCCCAGCATTTT. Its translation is CASISGFGNQPQHF.

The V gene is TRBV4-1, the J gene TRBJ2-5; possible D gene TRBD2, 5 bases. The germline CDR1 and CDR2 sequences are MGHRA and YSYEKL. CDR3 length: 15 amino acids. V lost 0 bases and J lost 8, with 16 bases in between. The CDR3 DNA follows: TGCGCCAGCAGCCAAGATCTAGCATCCGACCCCACCCAGTACTTC. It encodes CASSQDLASDPTQYF.

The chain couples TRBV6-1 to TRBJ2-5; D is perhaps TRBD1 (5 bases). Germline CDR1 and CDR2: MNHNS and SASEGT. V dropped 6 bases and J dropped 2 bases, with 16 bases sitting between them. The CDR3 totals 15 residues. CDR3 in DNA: TGTGCCAGCAGGGATCAGGGTGGTCGGCAAGAGACCCAGTACTTC. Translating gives CASRDQGGRQETQYF.

The CDR3 reads CASSQLAGGAGELFF. CDR3 sequence (DNA): TGTGCCAGCAGTCAACTAGCGGGAGGCGCCGGGGAGCTGTTTTTT. The chain joins TRBV27 to TRBJ2-2, with 12 bases matching TRBD2. The trim removed 5 bases at V and 6 bases at J, leaving 4 bases unmatched. The CDR3 length is 15 residues. The germline V gene has CDR1 MNHEY and CDR2 SMNVEV (reference sequence).

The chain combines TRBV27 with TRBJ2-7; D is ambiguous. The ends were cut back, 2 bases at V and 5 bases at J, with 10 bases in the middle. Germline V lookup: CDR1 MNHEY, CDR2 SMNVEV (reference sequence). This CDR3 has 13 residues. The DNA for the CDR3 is TGTGCCAGCAGTTTAGGTCGGGCTAACGAGCAGTACTTC. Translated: CASSLGRANEQYF.

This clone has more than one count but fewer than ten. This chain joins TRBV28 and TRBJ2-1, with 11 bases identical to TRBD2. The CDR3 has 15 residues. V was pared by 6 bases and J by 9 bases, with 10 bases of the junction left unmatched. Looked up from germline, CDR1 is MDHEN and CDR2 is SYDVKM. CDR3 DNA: TGTGCCAGCAGCCCTTCTAGCGGGGGGCGCGGTGAGCAGTTCTTC. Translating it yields CASSPSSGGRGEQFF.

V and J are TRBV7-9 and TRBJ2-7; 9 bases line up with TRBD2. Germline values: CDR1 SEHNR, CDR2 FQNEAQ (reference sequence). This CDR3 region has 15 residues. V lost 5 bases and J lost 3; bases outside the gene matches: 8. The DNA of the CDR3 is TGTGCCAGCAGCCCATTAGCGGGAGCTATCTACGAGCAGTACTTC. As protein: CASSPLAGAIYEQYF.